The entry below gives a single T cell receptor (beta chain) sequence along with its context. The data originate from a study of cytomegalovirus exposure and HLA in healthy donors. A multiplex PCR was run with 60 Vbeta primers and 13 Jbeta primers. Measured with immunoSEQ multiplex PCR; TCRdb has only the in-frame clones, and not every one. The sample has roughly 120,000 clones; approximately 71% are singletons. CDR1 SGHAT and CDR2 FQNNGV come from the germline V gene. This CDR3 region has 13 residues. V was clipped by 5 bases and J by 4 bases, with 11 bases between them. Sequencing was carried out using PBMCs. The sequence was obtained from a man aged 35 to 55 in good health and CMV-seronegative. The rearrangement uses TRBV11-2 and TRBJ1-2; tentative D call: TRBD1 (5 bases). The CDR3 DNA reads TGTGCCAGCAGCCCAGGGTCCTTCTATGGCTACACCTTC. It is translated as CASSPGSFYGYTF.